The clone carrying this TCR beta chain was seen a few times. What it recognizes is unknown. Clones were sequenced by immunoSEQ multiplex PCR, and TCRdb holds only the in-frame ones, with some missing. The data hold about 85,000 clones, with around 80% observed a single time. The germline V and J ends were trimmed by 3 bases and 6 bases, with 6 bases remaining between them. This CDR3 comprises 12 residues. Germline V lookup: CDR1 MDHEN, CDR2 SYDVKM. The source of the sample is a study of graft-versus-host responses after intestinal transplantation. Whole-study context: Multivisceral, liver-intestinal, or isolated intestinal grafts were transplanted into recipients.

Study observations and caveats: Graft-versus-host to host-versus-graft clonal ratios in allografts were high in patients with graft-donor T cell macrochimerism.

This sample comprised unstimulated CD4+ T cells sorted from spleen or lymph node cells, obtained before intestinal transplant. The receptor was derived from a human donor who received an intestinal transplant. The chain uses TRBV28 and TRBJ1-5; D gene uncertain. The CDR3 sequence: CASSLAGQPQHF. CDR3 sequence (DNA): TGTGCCAGCAGTTTGGCAGGTCAGCCCCAGCATTTT.